What follows describes a single TCR beta chain. Its target is unknown. This sample was taken from a study of blood T cells in healthy people across ages. Overall study results and limits: The fall in TCR beta diversity per million T cells was roughly linear with age.

CDR3 length equals 13 residues. Germline CDR1 and CDR2: SNHLY and FYNNEI. Germline trimming cut 9 bases from V and 9 bases from J; bases unmatched to any gene: 9. Primed by a sample-barcoded 5' primer and a J-beta primer mix, a second PCR proceeded for roughly 7 to 12 cycles. From the 5' RACE reads, TCRdb called clonotypes with MiXCR, one entry per CDR3 protein. The sample gives roughly 900,000 distinct CDR3 sequences, around 48% of which show up once; 13% is in the top ten. This TCR came from a man aged 25-40 years in good health. V and J are TRBV2 and TRBJ2-1; 9 bases align to TRBD1. Sequencing was done on a sample of blood. The DNA for the CDR3 is TGTGCCAGTTTCCCACAGGGGGCGTCTGAGCAGTTCTTC. Translated: CASFPQGASEQFF.